This T cell receptor (beta chain) was recorded in a study of blood T cell repertoires in COVID-19. Study summary: Samples taken during acute and convalescent COVID-19 were collected in the United States, Italy and Spain.

In the original processing: Amplification of reference gene primers was used by the study to estimate nucleated cell counts. Generated by immunoSEQ multiplex PCR, the TCRdb table keeps only in-frame clones and is missing some. V and J calls plus clone size are reproduced from that table; the DNA served to infer D and trimming. The top ten clones hold 10% of a sample with under 400,000 clones, roughly 86% of them seen once. Seattle patients were enrolled while actively infected and followed longitudinally. The CDR3 consists of 14 residues. CDR1 and CDR2 (germline): SGDLS, YYNGEE. J lost 6 bases, V lost 2 bases, and 8 bases had no gene match.

The sequence derives from a woman younger than 45 with COVID-19, enrolled during active disease. The sequenced sample consisted of peripheral blood. The V gene is TRBV9, the J gene TRBJ2-7; 7 positions agree with TRBD1. The CDR3 sequence: CASSVTGDAGEQYF. CDR3 bases: TGTGCCAGCAGCGTTACAGGGGATGCGGGCGAGCAGTACTTC.